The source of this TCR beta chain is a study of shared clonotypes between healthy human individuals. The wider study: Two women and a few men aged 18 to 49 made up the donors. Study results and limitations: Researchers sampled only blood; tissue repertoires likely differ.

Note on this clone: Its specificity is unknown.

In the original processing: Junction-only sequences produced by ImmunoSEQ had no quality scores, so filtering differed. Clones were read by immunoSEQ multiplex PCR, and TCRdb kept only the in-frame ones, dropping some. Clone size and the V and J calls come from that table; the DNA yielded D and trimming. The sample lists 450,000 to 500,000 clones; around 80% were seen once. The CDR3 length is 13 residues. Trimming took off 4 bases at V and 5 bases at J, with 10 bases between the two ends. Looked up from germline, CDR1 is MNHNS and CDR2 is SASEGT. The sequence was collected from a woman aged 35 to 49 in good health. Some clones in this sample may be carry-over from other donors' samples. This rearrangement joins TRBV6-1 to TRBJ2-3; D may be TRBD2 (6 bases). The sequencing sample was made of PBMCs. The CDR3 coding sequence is TGTGCCAGCAGTGCGGGAGTGGTAGATACGCAGTATTTT. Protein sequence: CASSAGVVDTQYF.